This TCR beta chain came from a study of long-term antiretroviral therapy in people with HIV. Runs used v3.0 of the immunoSEQ assay and were done at survey level. Clones were read by immunoSEQ multiplex PCR, and TCRdb kept only the in-frame ones, dropping some. The profile shows tens of thousands of clones, roughly 80% of them singletons. This CDR3 comprises 14 residues. The germline V gene encodes CDR1 SGHRS and CDR2 YFSETQ. The V and J ends lost 3 bases and 8 bases respectively, with 17 bases between them. The chain couples TRBV5-1 to TRBJ1-2; a weak D match, TRBD1 (5 bases). The specimen was unsorted PBMCs, collected 0.8 years before starting antiretroviral therapy. The TCR was taken from a man between 18 and 35 years old with HIV. The CDR3 bases are TGCGCCAGCAGCTCGGGGACTAATTCAGGGGGCTACACCTTC. This translates into CASSSGTNSGGYTF.